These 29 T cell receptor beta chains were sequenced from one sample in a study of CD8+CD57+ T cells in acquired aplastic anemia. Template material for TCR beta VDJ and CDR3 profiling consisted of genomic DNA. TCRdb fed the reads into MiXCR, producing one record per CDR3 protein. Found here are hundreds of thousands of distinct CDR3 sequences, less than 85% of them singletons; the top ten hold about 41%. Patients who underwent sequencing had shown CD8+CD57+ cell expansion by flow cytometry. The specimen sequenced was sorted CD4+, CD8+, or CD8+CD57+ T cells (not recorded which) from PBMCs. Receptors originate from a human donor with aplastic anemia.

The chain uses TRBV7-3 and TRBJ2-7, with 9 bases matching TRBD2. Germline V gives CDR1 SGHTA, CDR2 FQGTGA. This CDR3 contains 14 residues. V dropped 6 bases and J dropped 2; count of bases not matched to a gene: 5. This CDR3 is CASSSSGTTYEQYV. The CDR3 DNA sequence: TGTGCCAGCAGTTCTAGCGGGACCACCTACGAGCAGTACGTC.

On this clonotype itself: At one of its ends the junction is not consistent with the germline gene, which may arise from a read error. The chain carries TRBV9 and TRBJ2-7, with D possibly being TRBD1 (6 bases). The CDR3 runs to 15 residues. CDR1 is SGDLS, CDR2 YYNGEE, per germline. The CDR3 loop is CATSRAGGLQYVQYF. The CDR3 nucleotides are TGTGCCACCAGCAGAGCTGGGGGCCTCCAGTACGTGCAGTACTTC.

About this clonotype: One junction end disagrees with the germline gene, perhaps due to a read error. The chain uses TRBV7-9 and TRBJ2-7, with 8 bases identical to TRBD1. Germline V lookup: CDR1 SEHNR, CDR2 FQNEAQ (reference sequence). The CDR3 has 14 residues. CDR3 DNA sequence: TGTGCCAGCAGCTCACGGTCAGGGGGCTCCTACAATGACTTC. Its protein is CASSSRSGGSYNDF. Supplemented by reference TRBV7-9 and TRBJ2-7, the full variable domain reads DTGVSQNPRHKITKRGQNVTFRCDPISEHNRLYWYRQTLGQGPEFLTYFQNEAQLEKSRLLSDRFSAERPKGSFSTLEIQRTEQGDSAMYLCASSSRSGGSYNDFGPGTRLTVT.

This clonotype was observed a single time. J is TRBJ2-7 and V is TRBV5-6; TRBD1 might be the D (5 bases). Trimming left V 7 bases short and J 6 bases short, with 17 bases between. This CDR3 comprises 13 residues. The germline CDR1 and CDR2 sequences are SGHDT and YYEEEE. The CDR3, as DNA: TGTGCCAGCGGCCCCGTAATGGGGCGCGAGCAGTACTTC. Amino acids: CASGPVMGREQYF.

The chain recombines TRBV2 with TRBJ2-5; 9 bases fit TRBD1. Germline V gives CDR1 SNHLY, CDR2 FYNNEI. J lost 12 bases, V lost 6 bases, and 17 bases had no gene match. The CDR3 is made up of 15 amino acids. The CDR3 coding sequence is TGTGCCAGCAGCGATGGACAGGGGTCTCAAGAGGACGAGTACTTC. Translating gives CASSDGQGSQEDEYF.

The CDR3 is CSARGGDPYNNEQFF. CDR3 sequence (DNA): TGCAGTGCTAGAGGCGGAGACCCTTACAACAATGAGCAGTTCTTC. V is TRBV20-1 and J is TRBJ2-1; no definite D call. Trimming shortened V by 1 base and J by 5 bases, and 15 bases separated the two germline ends. Germline V gene data show CDR1 as DFQATT and CDR2 as SNEGSKA (reference sequence). The length of the CDR3 is 15 residues.

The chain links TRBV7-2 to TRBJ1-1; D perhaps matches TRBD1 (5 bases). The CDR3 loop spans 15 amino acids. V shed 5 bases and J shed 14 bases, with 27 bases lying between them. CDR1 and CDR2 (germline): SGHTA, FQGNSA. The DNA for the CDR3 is TGTGCCAGCAGCCCAGACCCTAGCGGGGCCTACGAGCAGTTCTTT. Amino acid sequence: CASSPDPSGAYEQFF.

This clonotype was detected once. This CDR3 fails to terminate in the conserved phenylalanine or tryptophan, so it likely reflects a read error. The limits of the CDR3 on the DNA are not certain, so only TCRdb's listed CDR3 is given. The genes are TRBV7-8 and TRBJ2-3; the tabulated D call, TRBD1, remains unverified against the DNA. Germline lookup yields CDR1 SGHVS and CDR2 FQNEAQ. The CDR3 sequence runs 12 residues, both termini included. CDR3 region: CASSLGGDPETQ.

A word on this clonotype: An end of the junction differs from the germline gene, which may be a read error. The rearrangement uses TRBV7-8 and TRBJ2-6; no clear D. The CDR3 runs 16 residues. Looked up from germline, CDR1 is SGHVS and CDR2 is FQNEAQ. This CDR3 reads CASSLAGGHEAHVLTF. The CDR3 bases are TGTGCCAGCAGCTTAGCGGGTGGTCACGAGGCCCACGTTCTGACTTTC.

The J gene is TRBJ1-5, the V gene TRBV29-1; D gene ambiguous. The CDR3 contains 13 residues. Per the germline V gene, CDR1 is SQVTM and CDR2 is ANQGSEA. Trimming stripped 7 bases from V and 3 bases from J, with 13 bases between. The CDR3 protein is CSAIPDNNQPQHF. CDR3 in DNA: TGCAGCGCTATTCCCGACAACAATCAGCCCCAGCATTTT.

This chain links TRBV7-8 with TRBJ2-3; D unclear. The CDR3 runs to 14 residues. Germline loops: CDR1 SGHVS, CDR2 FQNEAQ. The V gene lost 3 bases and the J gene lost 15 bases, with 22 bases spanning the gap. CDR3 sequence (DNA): TGTGCCAGCAGCTTTCATGCAGGTGCCGAAGCCCTTTATTTT. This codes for CASSFHAGAEALYF.

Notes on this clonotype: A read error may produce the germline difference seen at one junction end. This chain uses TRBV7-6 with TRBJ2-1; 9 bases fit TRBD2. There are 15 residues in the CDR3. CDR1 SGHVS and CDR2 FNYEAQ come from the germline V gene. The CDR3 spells CASSLASGTKETQFF. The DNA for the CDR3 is TGTGCCAGTAGCTTAGCTAGCGGGACAAAAGAGACCCAGTTCTTC.

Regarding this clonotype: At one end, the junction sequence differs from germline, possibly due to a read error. In DNA, the CDR3 is TGTGCCAGCAGTACAGCTAGCGGGGCCCCCGGTGAGCTGTTTTTT. It translates to CASSTASGAPGELFF. The V gene is TRBV19, the J gene TRBJ2-2, with TRBD2 matching 9 bases. Germline V gene data show CDR1 as LNHDA and CDR2 as SQIVND (reference sequence). The CDR3 extends over 15 amino acids.

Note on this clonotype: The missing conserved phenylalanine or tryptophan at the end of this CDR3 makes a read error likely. CDR3 amino acids: CASSIAGEQEANYLTL. The CDR3 DNA reads as TGTGCCAGCAGCATAGCCGGTGAGCAAGAGGCCAACTACCTGACTCTA. The chain uses TRBV15 and TRBJ2-6; D not resolved. This CDR3 has 16 residues. Germline V gene sequence: CDR1 LNHNV, CDR2 YYDKDF (reference sequence).

CDR3 coding DNA: TGTGCCAGCAGCTTAGCGAGAGGTCGCGTCGCATATGGCTACACCTTC. This gives the protein CASSLARGRVAYGYTF. J is TRBJ1-2 and V is TRBV7-8; D gene unclear. Trimming left V 0 bases short and J 5 bases short, with 16 bases between. The CDR3 covers 16 residues. The V gene's germline CDR1 is SGHVS and CDR2 FQNEAQ.

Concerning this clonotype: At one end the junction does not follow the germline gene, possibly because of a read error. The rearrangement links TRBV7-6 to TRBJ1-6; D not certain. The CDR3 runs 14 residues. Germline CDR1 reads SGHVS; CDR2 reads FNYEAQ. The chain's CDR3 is CASSSATVRPVPCF. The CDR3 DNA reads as TGTGCCAGCAGCTCCGCCACTGTGCGTCCGGTGCCTTGTTTT.

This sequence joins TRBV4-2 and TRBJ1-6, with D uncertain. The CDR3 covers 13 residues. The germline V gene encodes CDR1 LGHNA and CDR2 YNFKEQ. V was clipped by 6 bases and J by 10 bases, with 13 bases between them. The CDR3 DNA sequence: TGTGCCAGCAGTGCGAACCTCCAATCACCCCTCCACTTT. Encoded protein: CASSANLQSPLHF.

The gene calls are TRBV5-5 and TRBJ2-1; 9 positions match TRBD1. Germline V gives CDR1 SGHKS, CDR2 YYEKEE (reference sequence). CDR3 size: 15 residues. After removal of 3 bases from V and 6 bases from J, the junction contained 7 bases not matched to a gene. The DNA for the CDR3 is TGTGCCAGCAGCTGGGACAGGGCTTCTTCCAATGAGCAGTTCTTC. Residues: CASSWDRASSNEQFF. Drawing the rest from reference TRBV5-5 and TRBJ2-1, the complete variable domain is DAGVTQSPTHLIKTRGQQVTLRCSPISGHKSVSWYQQVLGQGPQFIFQYYEKEERGRGNFPDRFSARQFPNYSSELNVNALLLGDSALYLCASSWDRASSNEQFFGPGTRLTVL.

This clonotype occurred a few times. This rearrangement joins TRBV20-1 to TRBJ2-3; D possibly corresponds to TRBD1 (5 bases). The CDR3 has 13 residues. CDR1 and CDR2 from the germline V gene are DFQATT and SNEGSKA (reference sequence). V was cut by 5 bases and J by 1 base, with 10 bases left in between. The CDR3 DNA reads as TGCAGTGCTCCCCCGACAGGCACAGATACGCAGTATTTT. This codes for CSAPPTGTDTQYF.

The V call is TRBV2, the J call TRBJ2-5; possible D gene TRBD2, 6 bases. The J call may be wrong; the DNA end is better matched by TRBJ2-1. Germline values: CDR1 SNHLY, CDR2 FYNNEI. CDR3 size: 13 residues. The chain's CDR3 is CASSDGGMEEQFF. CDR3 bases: TGTGCCAGCAGTGATGGGGGGATGGAGGAGCAGTTCTTC.

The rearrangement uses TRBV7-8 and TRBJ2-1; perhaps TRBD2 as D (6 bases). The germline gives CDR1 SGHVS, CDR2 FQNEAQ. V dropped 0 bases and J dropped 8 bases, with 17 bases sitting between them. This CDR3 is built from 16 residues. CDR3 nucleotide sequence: TGTGCCAGCAGCTTAGCGGGAGGCGGGGAGAGGCATGAGCAGTTCTTC. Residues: CASSLAGGGERHEQFF. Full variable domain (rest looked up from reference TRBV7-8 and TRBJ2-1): GAGVSQSPRYKVAKRGQDVALRCDPISGHVSLFWYQQALGQGPEFLTYFQNEAQLDKSGLPSDRFFAERPEGSVSTLKIQRTQQEDSAVYLCASSLAGGGERHEQFFGPGTRLTVL.

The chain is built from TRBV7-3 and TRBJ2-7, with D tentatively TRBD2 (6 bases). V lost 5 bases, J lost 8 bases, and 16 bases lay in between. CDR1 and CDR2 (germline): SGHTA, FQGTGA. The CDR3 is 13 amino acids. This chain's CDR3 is CASSLEGQRQQYV. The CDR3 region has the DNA TGTGCCAGCAGCCTGGAGGGTCAGCGTCAGCAGTACGTC.

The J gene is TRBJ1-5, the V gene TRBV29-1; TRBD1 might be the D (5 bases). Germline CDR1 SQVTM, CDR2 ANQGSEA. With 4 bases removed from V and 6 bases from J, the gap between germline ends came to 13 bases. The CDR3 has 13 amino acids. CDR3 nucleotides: TGCAGCGTTGGCGGGGACGGAATTCAGCCCCAGCATTTT. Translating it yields CSVGGDGIQPQHF.

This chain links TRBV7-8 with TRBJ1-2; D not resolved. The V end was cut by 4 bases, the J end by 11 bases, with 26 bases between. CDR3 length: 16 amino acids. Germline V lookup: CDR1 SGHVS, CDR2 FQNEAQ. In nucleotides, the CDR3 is TGTGCCAGCAGCTGGGAGGTCTGTTGTACGAGCAGTACTTACACCTTC. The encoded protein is CASSWEVCCTSSTYTF.

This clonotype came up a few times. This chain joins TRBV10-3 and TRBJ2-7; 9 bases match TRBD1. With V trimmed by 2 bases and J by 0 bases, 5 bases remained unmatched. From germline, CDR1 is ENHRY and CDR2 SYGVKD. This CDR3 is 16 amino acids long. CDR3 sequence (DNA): TGTGCCATCAGTGAGCTTGGGACAGGGAGCTCCTACGAGCAGTACGTC. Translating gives CAISELGTGSSYEQYV.

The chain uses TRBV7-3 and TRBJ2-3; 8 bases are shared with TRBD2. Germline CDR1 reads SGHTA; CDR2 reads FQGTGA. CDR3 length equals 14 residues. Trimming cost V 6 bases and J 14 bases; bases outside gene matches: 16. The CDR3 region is CASSSAGGRGTTYF. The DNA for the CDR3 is TGTGCCAGCAGTTCTGCGGGAGGTCGCGGTACGACGTATTTT. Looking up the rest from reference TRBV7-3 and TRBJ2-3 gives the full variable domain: GAGVSQTPSNKVTEKGKYVELRCDPISGHTALYWYRQSLGQGPEFLIYFQGTGAADDSGLPNDRFFAVRPEGSVSTLKIQRTERGDSAVYLCASSSAGGRGTTYFGPGTRLTVL.

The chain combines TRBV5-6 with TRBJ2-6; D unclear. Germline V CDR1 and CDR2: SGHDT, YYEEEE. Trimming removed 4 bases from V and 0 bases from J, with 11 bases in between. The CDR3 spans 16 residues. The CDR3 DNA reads TGTGCCAGCAGCCTAGAACAAAACTCTGGGGCCAACGTCCTGACTTTC. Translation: CASSLEQNSGANVLTF.

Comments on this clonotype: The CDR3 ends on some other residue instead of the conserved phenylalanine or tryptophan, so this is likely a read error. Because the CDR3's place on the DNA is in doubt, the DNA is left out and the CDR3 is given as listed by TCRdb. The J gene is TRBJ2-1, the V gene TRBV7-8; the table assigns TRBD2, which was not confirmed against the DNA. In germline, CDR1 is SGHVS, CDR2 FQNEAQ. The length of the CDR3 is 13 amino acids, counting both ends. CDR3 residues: CASSLAPSPDKLY.

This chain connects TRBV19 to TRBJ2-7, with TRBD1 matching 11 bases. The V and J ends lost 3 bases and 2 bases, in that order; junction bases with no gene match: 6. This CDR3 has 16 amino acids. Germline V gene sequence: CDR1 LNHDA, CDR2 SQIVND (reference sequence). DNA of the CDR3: TGTGCCAGTAGTATGGTCCCGGGACAGGGGGCCTACGAGCAGTACTTC. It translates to CASSMVPGQGAYEQYF.